This T cell receptor (beta chain) was sequenced during a study of CD8+ T cells in alopecia areata. Study-wide context: Disease severity was quantified as SALT score of affected scalp area. Study-wide points: In scalp samples, resident alphabeta T cells of normal skin are also sequenced. Clonality was higher in lesional than normal scalp, especially in alopecia totalis/universalis.

Per the germline V gene, CDR1 is SQVTM and CDR2 is ANQGSEA. The V and J ends lost 1 base and 2 bases respectively, with 8 bases between them. CDR3 length: 13 residues. Noted treatment: oral pan-JAK inhibitor, 5-10 mg twice daily. Sequencing templates came from extracted RNA that was reverse transcribed into cDNA. Produced via immunoSEQ multiplex PCR; TCRdb's table is partial and in-frame only. In the table there are about 180,000 clones, approximately 51% of which are singletons. A note on this clone: Its antigen is as yet unknown.

The chain is built from TRBV29-1 and TRBJ2-5, with D tentatively TRBD1 (5 bases). The clonotype was recovered from a human donor with alopecia areata. Sequenced here: CD8+ T cells sorted from blood, sampled at week 52, from a patient treated with tofacitinib. CDR3: CSVEGQLQETQYF. The CDR3 coding sequence is TGCAGCGTTGAAGGACAGCTACAAGAGACCCAGTACTTC.